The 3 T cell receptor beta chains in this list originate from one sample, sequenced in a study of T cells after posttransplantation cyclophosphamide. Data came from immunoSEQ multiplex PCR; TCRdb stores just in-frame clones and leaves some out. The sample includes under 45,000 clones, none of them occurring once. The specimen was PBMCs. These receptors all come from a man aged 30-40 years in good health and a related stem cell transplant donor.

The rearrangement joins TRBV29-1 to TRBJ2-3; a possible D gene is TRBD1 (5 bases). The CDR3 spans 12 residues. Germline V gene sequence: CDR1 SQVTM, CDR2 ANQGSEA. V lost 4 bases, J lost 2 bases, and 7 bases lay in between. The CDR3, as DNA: TGCAGCGTTGCCGGACACACAGATACGCAGTATTTT. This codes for CSVAGHTDTQYF.

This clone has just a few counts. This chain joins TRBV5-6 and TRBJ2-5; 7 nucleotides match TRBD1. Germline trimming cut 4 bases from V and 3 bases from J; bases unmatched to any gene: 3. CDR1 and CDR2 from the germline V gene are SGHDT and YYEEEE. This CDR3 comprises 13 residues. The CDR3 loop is CASSLTGEETQYF. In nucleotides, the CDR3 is TGTGCCAGCAGCCTTACAGGGGAAGAGACCCAGTACTTC.

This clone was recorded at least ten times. CDR3 DNA: TGTGCCACCAGCAGAGATGGGGCCTATGGCTACACCTTC. Amino acids: CATSRDGAYGYTF. The rearrangement joins TRBV15 to TRBJ1-2, with D maybe TRBD1 (5 bases). V lost 0 bases, J lost 4 bases, and 6 bases lay in between. The germline CDR1 and CDR2 sequences are LNHNV and YYDKDF (reference sequence). The CDR3 covers 13 residues.